One sample yielded the 21 T cell receptor beta chains listed below, sequenced in a study of T cell repertoires in cytomegalovirus infection. The antigens these receptors bind are not known. In TCRdb, the reads were re-called with MiXCR into one record per CDR3 protein. This sample has about 890,000 distinct CDR3 sequences; about a third occur once, and the top ten carry around 15%. The material was cultured CD8+ T cells from PBMCs, obtained from culture after CMV antigen stimulation. These TCRs come from a human donor in good health (CMV status not recorded). Some clones in this sample may be carry-over from other donors' samples.

This clonotype has only one observation. V gene TRBV7-9 combines with J gene TRBJ2-5; D is possibly TRBD2 (5 bases). V shed 5 bases and J shed 4 bases, with 11 bases lying between them. The CDR3 is 13 residues long. Per the germline V gene, CDR1 is SEHNR and CDR2 is FQNEAQ (reference sequence). Here the CDR3 reads CASSRPAGETQYF. The CDR3, as DNA: TGTGCCAGCAGCCGCCCGGCGGGAGAGACCCAGTACTTC.

The rearrangement uses TRBV12-3 or TRBV12-4 and TRBJ2-7; TRBD2 aligns across 8 bases. After removal of 5 bases from V and 5 bases from J, the junction contained 11 bases not matched to a gene. The CDR3 consists of 15 residues. DNA for the CDR3: TGTGCCAGCAGTCCCTTTCGGGGGGGCCTCAACGAGCAGTACGTC. It codes for CASSPFRGGLNEQYV.

The chain carries TRBV5-6 and TRBJ2-7; a possible D gene is TRBD1 (5 bases). V lost 1 base, J lost 3 bases, and 11 bases lay in between. In germline, CDR1 is SGHDT, CDR2 YYEEEE. This CDR3 contains 14 residues. CDR3 DNA sequence: TGTGCCAGCAGCTTGATACAGGCCATCTACGAGCAGTACGTC. Encoded protein: CASSLIQAIYEQYV.

The V and J genes are TRBV28 and TRBJ2-7; tentatively, D is TRBD1 (6 bases). The CDR3 runs to 15 residues. Between the trimmed V and J ends, which lost 5 bases and 2 bases, there was a span of 16 bases. Germline V gene data show CDR1 as MDHEN and CDR2 as SYDVKM. CDR3 DNA: TGTGCCAGCAGTCCCCATGGACAGCTAGCCTACGAGCAGTACGTC. This codes for CASSPHGQLAYEQYV.

CDR3 DNA: TGTGCCAGCAGTTACTCAATCGATTTCGCGAACACTGAAGCTTTCTTT. Amino acid sequence: CASSYSIDFANTEAFF. This rearrangement joins TRBV6-5 to TRBJ1-1, with D uncertain. This CDR3 has 16 amino acids. The V end was cut by 0 bases, the J end by 1 base, with 12 bases between. Germline loops: CDR1 MNHEY, CDR2 SVGAGI.

The rearrangement joins TRBV15 to TRBJ2-1; tentatively, D is TRBD2 (6 bases). Germline V gene data show CDR1 as LNHNV and CDR2 as YYDKDF (reference sequence). The CDR3 is 11 amino acids. V lost 4 bases and J 9 bases, leaving 7 bases between the germline ends. The DNA of the CDR3 is TGTGCCACCAGCATGGGGGGTGAGCAGTTCTTC. Protein: CATSMGGEQFF.

This clonotype is a singleton in its sample. V usage is TRBV5-6 and J usage is TRBJ2-7; the match to TRBD1 covers 9 bases. With 2 bases clipped from V and 0 bases from J, the junction kept 3 bases outside the gene matches. The CDR3 sequence is 15 residues long. In germline, CDR1 is SGHDT, CDR2 YYEEEE. The CDR3: CASSFGQGNSYEQYV. The CDR3 nucleotides are TGTGCCAGCAGCTTCGGACAGGGGAACTCCTACGAGCAGTACGTC.

This clonotype occurred a few times. The J gene is TRBJ2-1, the V gene TRBV6-2 or TRBV6-3; 8 bases fit TRBD1. The CDR3 consists of 16 residues. Germline CDR1 reads MNHEY; CDR2 reads SVGEGT. J lost 8 bases, V lost 4 bases, and 13 bases had no gene match. The CDR3 sequence is CASSFPGQGISDEQFF. CDR3 bases: TGTGCCAGCAGTTTCCCCGGACAGGGAATTTCTGATGAGCAGTTCTTC.

The chain uses TRBV5-4 and TRBJ2-1; 10 bases are a match to TRBD1. Losses at the gene ends were 5 bases for V and 6 bases for J; bases not matched to a gene: 5. This CDR3 is 14 amino acids long. Looked up from germline, CDR1 is SGHNT and CDR2 is YYREEE (reference sequence). The CDR3 here is CASRLRDRGNEQFF. The CDR3 nucleotides are TGTGCCAGCAGACTCCGGGACAGGGGCAATGAGCAGTTCTTC.

The chain is built from TRBV2 and TRBJ2-7, with D unresolved. CDR3 length: 18 amino acids. Germline lookup yields CDR1 SNHLY and CDR2 FYNNEI. Trimming left V 6 bases short and J 1 base short, with 25 bases between. In DNA, the CDR3 is TGTGCCAGCAGAAGGAGTGCCCTATTATTTTCCGGATCCTACGAGCAGTACGTC. Residues: CASRRSALLFSGSYEQYV.

The chain is built from TRBV4-1 and TRBJ2-7; D possibly corresponds to TRBD1 (6 bases). V lost 0 bases and J lost 2, with 11 bases in between. The germline gives CDR1 MGHRA, CDR2 YSYEKL. The CDR3 consists of 15 residues. In DNA form, the CDR3 reads TGCGCCAGCAGCCAAGATACACAGGGTCCCTACGAGCAGTACTTC. Translating gives CASSQDTQGPYEQYF.

Remarks on this clonotype: One end of the junction varies from germline; a read error may be responsible. The CDR3 loop is CANSLLGFGNTEAFF. CDR3 nucleotide sequence: TGTGCCAACAGTTTACTGGGCTTTGGGAACACTGAAGCTTTCTTT. J is TRBJ1-1 and V is TRBV28; no definite D call. Germline assignment: CDR1 MDHEN and CDR2 SYDVKM. The CDR3 covers 15 residues.

This clonotype appeared a single time. The chain carries TRBV6-8 and TRBJ1-6, with TRBD1 matching over 10 bases. The length of the CDR3 is 16 residues. CDR1 and CDR2 from the germline V gene are MNHGY and SAAAGT. V was clipped by 5 bases and J by 7 bases; unmatched bases: 8. CDR3 nucleotides: TGTGCCAGCAGTCCTTACCAGGGACAGGGGAATTCACCCCTCCACTTT. Translated, it gives CASSPYQGQGNSPLHF.

The chain couples TRBV7-8 to TRBJ1-1; D perhaps matches TRBD1 (6 bases). CDR3 size: 12 residues. Trimming removed 5 bases at V and 10 bases at J, with 14 bases between. Germline V gene sequence: CDR1 SGHVS, CDR2 FQNEAQ. In DNA form, the CDR3 reads TGTGCCAGCAGCGATGGGGGCCGGGGAGCTTTCTTT. Protein product: CASSDGGRGAFF.

This clonotype has ten or more counts. The chain links TRBV7-3 to TRBJ2-1; D not resolved. Germline values: CDR1 SGHTA, CDR2 FQGTGA. Trimming shortened V by 2 bases and J by 6 bases, and 8 bases separated the two germline ends. There are 13 residues in the CDR3. DNA of the CDR3: TGTGCCAGCAGCTTACTAGGTGGCAATGAGCAGTTCTTC. Translated, it gives CASSLLGGNEQFF. Filled out from reference TRBV7-3 and TRBJ2-1, the complete variable domain reads GAGVSQTPSNKVTEKGKYVELRCDPISGHTALYWYRQSLGQGPEFLIYFQGTGAADDSGLPNDRFFAVRPEGSVSTLKIQRTERGDSAVYLCASSLLGGNEQFFGPGTRLTVL.

V usage is TRBV7-6 and J usage is TRBJ2-5; possible D gene TRBD2, 5 bases. The CDR3 is 14 amino acids. V lost 3 bases and J lost 5, with 13 bases in between. Looked up from germline, CDR1 is SGHVS and CDR2 is FNYEAQ. CDR3 loop: CASSLRVDGETQYF. For the CDR3, the DNA is TGTGCCAGCAGCTTGCGGGTCGACGGGGAGACCCAGTACTTC.

This clonotype turned up a few times. The chain employs TRBV20-1 and TRBJ1-1; D is unresolved. The V end was cut by 0 bases, the J end by 5 bases, with 25 bases between. Germline V CDR1 and CDR2: DFQATT, SNEGSKA (reference sequence). The CDR3 is 18 residues long. The CDR3, as DNA: TGCAGTGCTAGAGATTTCGAGACGATTATCAGGAGTGGGACTGAAGCTTTCTTT. Its translation: CSARDFETIIRSGTEAFF.

The chain couples TRBV6-1 to TRBJ1-1; D gene uncertain. Germline CDR1 reads MNHNS; CDR2 reads SASEGT. Trimming shortened V by 7 bases and J by 0 bases, and 9 bases separated the two germline ends. This CDR3 spans 13 amino acids. The CDR3 DNA follows: TGTGCCAGCACACAGATCTTGAACACTGAAGCTTTCTTT. This encodes CASTQILNTEAFF.

The table lists this clonotype with a few counts. The chain recombines TRBV7-9 with TRBJ2-3; possible D gene TRBD1, 6 bases. The germline V gene encodes CDR1 SEHNR and CDR2 FQNEAQ (reference sequence). V lost 11 bases to trimming and J lost 4 bases, with 22 bases between them. This CDR3 region has 15 residues. The CDR3 protein is CAGDTLGTPADTQYF. Written as DNA, the CDR3 is TGTGCCGGAGACACACTGGGGACACCGGCAGATACGCAGTATTTT.

This clonotype was found a few times. The V and J genes are TRBV7-3 and TRBJ2-1; D call uncertain. This CDR3 is built from 15 residues. Between the trimmed V and J ends, which lost 3 bases and 4 bases, there was a span of 13 bases. Germline loops: CDR1 SGHTA, CDR2 FQGTGA. The CDR3 sequence: CASSLSDMIYNEQFF. The CDR3 DNA sequence: TGTGCCAGCAGCTTGTCCGACATGATATACAATGAGCAGTTCTTC.

This clonotype was seen ten or more times. V usage is TRBV7-2 and J usage is TRBJ1-5; a weak D match, TRBD1 (5 bases). The CDR3 runs 15 residues. Germline-derived CDR1 and CDR2 are SGHTA and FQGNSA. The V gene lost 2 bases and the J gene lost 3 bases, with 11 bases spanning the gap. The chain's CDR3 is CASSLSRQYNQPQHF. CDR3 nucleotides: TGTGCCAGCAGCTTATCCCGACAGTACAATCAGCCCCAGCATTTT.